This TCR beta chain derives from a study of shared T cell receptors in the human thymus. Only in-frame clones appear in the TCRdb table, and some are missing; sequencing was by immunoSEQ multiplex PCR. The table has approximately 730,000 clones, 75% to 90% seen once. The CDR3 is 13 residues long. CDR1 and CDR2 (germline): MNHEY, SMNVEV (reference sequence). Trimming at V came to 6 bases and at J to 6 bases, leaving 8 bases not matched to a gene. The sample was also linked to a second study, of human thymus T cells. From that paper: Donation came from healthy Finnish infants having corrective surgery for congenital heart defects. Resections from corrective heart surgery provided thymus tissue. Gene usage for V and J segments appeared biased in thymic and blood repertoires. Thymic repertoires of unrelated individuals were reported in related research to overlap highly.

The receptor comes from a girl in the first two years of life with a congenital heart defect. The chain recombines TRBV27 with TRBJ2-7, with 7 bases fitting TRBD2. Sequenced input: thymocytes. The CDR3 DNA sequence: TGTGCCAGCAGCCCGGACACGGGAGGCGAGCAGTACTTC. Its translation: CASSPDTGGEQYF.